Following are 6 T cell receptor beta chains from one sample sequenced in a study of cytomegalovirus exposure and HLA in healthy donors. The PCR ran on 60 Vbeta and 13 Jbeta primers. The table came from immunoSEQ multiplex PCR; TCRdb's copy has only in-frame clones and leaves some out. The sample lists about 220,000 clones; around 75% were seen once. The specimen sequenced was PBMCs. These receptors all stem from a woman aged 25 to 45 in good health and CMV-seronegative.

The CDR3 bases are TGCAGCGTTTACCCTTGGGACAGGGGGATTAATGAGCAGTTCTTC. Its protein is CSVYPWDRGINEQFF. This chain links TRBV29-1 with TRBJ2-1, with 11 positions matching TRBD1. The CDR3 spans 15 residues. V shed 5 bases and J 7 bases; nucleotides not matched to a gene: 10. The germline gives CDR1 SQVTM, CDR2 ANQGSEA.

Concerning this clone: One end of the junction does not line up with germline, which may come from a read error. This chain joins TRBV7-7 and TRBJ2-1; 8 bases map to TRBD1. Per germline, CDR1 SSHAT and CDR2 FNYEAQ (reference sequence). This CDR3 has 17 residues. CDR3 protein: CASSPTLTGGSYNEQFF. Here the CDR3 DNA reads TGTGCTAGCAGCCCGACACTAACAGGGGGCTCCTACAATGAGCAGTTCTTC.

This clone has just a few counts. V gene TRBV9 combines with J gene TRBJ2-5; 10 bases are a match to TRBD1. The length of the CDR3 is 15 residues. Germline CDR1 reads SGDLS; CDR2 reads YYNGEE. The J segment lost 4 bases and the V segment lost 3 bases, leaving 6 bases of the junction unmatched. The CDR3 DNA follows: TGTGCCAGCAGCGAGGGGACAGGGGAGGCAGAGACCCAGTACTTC. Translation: CASSEGTGEAETQYF.

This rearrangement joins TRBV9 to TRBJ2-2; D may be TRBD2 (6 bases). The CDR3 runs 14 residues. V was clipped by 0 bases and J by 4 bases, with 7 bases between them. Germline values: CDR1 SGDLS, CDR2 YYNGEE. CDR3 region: CASSVGGVTGELFF. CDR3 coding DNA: TGTGCCAGCAGCGTAGGCGGGGTCACCGGGGAGCTGTTTTTT.

This CDR3 reads CASSLDGRDTGELFF. CDR3 bases: TGTGCCAGCAGCTTGGACGGGAGGGATACCGGGGAGCTGTTTTTT. This chain links TRBV7-3 with TRBJ2-2; 8 bases map to TRBD2. Per germline, CDR1 SGHTA and CDR2 FQGTGA. With 3 bases clipped from V and 5 bases from J, the junction kept 5 bases outside the gene matches. The CDR3 totals 15 residues.

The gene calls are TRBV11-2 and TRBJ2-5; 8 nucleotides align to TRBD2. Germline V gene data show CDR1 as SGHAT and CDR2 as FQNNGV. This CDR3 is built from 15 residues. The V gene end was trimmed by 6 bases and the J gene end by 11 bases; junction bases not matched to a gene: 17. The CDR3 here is CASRRRAGAGAEQYF. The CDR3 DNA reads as TGTGCCAGCAGGCGGCGGGCGGGAGCGGGAGCGGAGCAGTACTTC. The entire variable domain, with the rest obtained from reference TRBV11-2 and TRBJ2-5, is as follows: EAGVAQSPRYKIIEKRQSVAFWCNPISGHATLYWYQQILGQGPKLLIQFQNNGVVDDSQLPKDRFSAERLKGVDSTLKIQPAKLEDSAVYLCASRRRAGAGAEQYFGPGTRLLVL.